The 6 T cell receptor beta chains given below trace back to one sample, sequenced in a study of CD8 T cells in Susac syndrome. cDNA came from around 0.5 to 1 ug RNA primed by random hexamers. Using its own MiXCR run on the immunoSEQ multiplex PCR reads, TCRdb lists one record per CDR3 protein. The table includes about 180,000 distinct CDR3 sequences, roughly 94% detected once. Sequenced: CD4+ T cells from PBMCs. These receptors all stem from a human donor with Susac syndrome.

This clonotype was picked up one time. The chain has TRBV30 and TRBJ1-5, with D unresolved. Trimming shortened V by 7 bases and J by 1 base, and 11 bases separated the two germline ends. The CDR3 covers 13 residues. CDR1 GTSNPN and CDR2 SVGIG come from the germline V gene (reference sequence). CDR3 DNA: TGTGCCTTTAGTCCGATGAGCAATCAGCCCCAGCATTTT. It is translated as CAFSPMSNQPQHF.

This clonotype was picked up a small number of times. This chain joins TRBV12-3 or TRBV12-4 and TRBJ1-1; D not resolved. Trimming took 3 bases from V and 3 from J, leaving 8 bases between them. The CDR3 is 13 amino acids. CDR3 sequence reads: CASSFGEDTEAFF. The CDR3 DNA reads TGTGCCAGCAGTTTTGGGGAGGACACTGAAGCTTTCTTT.

The rearrangement links TRBV12-3 or TRBV12-4 to TRBJ2-3; D ambiguous. This CDR3 has 15 amino acids. V lost 0 bases to trimming and J lost 1 base, with 8 bases between them. The CDR3 DNA follows: TGTGCCAGCAGTTTAGCGCGCACAGGCACAGATACGCAGTATTTT. Protein product: CASSLARTGTDTQYF.

V usage is TRBV28 and J usage is TRBJ2-7, with D maybe TRBD2 (6 bases). The V end lost 5 bases, the J end lost 2 bases, and 13 bases lay between the germline ends. The CDR3 contains 14 residues. From germline, CDR1 is MDHEN and CDR2 SYDVKM. CDR3 protein: CASSPGGLTYEQYF. In DNA form, the CDR3 reads TGTGCCAGCAGTCCCGGGGGACTTACCTACGAGCAGTACTTC.

The chain links TRBV4-1 to TRBJ1-4, with TRBD1 as a possible D gene (5 bases). The CDR3 has 15 residues. V lost 2 bases, J lost 8 bases, and 15 bases lay in between. In germline, CDR1 is MGHRA, CDR2 YSYEKL. The CDR3 reads CASSQYRSQTEKLFF. Written as DNA, the CDR3 is TGCGCCAGCAGCCAATACAGGTCGCAGACGGAAAAACTGTTTTTT.

The chain recombines TRBV19 with TRBJ2-3, with a tentative D call TRBD2 (6 bases). Germline-derived CDR1 and CDR2 are LNHDA and SQIVND (reference sequence). The CDR3 loop spans 16 amino acids. Trimming pared 6 bases from V and 3 bases from J, leaving 19 bases between. The CDR3 DNA follows: TGTGCCAGTAGGCCTCTAGGGCGGGCGGGGACAGATACGCAGTATTTT. This codes for CASRPLGRAGTDTQYF. The full variable domain, its missing parts supplied by reference TRBV19 and TRBJ2-3, is DGGITQSPKYLFRKEGQNVTLSCEQNLNHDAMYWYRQDPGQGLRLIYYSQIVNDFQKGDIAEGYSVSREKKESFPLTVTSAQKNPTAFYLCASRPLGRAGTDTQYFGPGTRLTVL.